This T cell receptor (beta chain) came from a study of T cell responses to AZD1222 COVID-19 vaccine. The V end lost 1 base, the J end lost 4 bases, and 12 bases lay between the germline ends. CDR1 is MGHRA and CDR2 is YSYEKL in the germline V gene. The length of the CDR3 is 15 residues. Sequencing used immunoSEQ multiplex PCR; TCRdb keeps in-frame clones, though not all of them. In the table there are more than 95,000 clones, roughly 92% of which are singletons. Study-wide results and limits: Repertoires in all cases were sampled only once the peak T cell response had passed.

Comment on this clone: Its target is unknown.

The chain employs TRBV4-1 and TRBJ2-3; TRBD2 is a possible D gene (6 bases). The source of this sequence is an adult in good health. The sample here was peripheral blood, taken on day 0 of AZD1222 vaccination. CDR3 DNA sequence: TGCGCCAGCAGCCAAGGCGGGACTGGATCAGATACGCAGTATTTT. The encoded protein is CASSQGGTGSDTQYF.